These T cell receptor beta chains were read from a single sample in a study of cytomegalovirus exposure and HLA in healthy donors. Generated by immunoSEQ multiplex PCR, the TCRdb table keeps only in-frame clones and is missing some. Of 80,000 to 95,000 clones listed, around 93% are singletons. The sequencing sample was made of PBMCs. These receptors originate from a young woman in good health and CMV-seropositive. Each CDR3 is given with its conserved first and last residue. A D gene is named only where the DNA matches it firmly.

d_call	j_call	v_call	cdr3_aa	cdr3_nt
TRBD2	TRBJ2-1	TRBV5-1	CASSSQTAGVGNEQFF	TGCGCCAGCAGCTCCCAGACAGCGGGAGTGGGGAATGAGCAGTTCTTC
TRBD1	TRBJ2-1	TRBV5-1	CASSWDRVEVNEQFF	TGCGCCAGCAGCTGGGACAGGGTCGAAGTCAATGAGCAGTTCTTC
TRBD1	TRBJ1-1	TRBV18	CASSPVTGQGNTEAFF	TGTGCCAGCTCCCCGGTGACGGGACAGGGGAACACTGAAGCTTTCTTT
.	TRBJ1-1	TRBV6-1	CASSELGGNTEAFF	TGTGCCAGCAGTGAATTGGGGGGGAACACTGAAGCTTTCTTT
TRBD1	TRBJ2-7	TRBV30	CACQPARRQGKYEQYF	TGTGCCTGTCAACCCGCGAGGAGACAGGGGAAGTACGAGCAGTACTTC
TRBD2	TRBJ2-2	TRBV2	CASTRSAGGTNTGELFF	TGTGCCAGCACCCGATCGGCGGGGGGCACGAACACCGGGGAGCTGTTTTTT
.	TRBJ2-2	TRBV7-3	CASSLGAPGRRDTGELFF	TGTGCCAGCAGCTTGGGGGCCCCAGGCAGAAGGGACACCGGGGAGCTGTTTTTT
TRBD1	TRBJ2-7	TRBV7-2	CASSLSRQGNEQYF	TGTGCCAGCAGCTTATCCCGACAGGGCAACGAGCAGTACTTC
TRBD2	TRBJ2-7	TRBV6-5	CASTGKSGSSYEQYF	TGTGCCAGCACCGGAAAGAGCGGGAGCTCCTACGAGCAGTACTTC
TRBD2	TRBJ2-7	TRBV4-1	CASSQGRARGSSGSSRGYEQYF	TGCGCCAGCAGCCAAGGAAGAGCTCGGGGCTCTAGCGGGAGCTCAAGAGGCTACGAGCAGTACTTC
.	TRBJ2-7	TRBV5-1	CASSLAPGGQGTPYEQYF	TGCGCCAGCAGCTTGGCACCCGGGGGGCAGGGTACCCCCTACGAGCAGTACTTC
TRBD1	TRBJ1-5	TRBV7-8	CASSLGQGAGNQPQHF	TGTGCCAGCAGCTTAGGACAGGGGGCGGGCAATCAGCCCCAGCATTTT
.	TRBJ1-2	TRBV15	CATSRDGGEDYGYTF	TGTGCCACCAGCAGAGATGGAGGGGAGGACTATGGCTACACCTTC
TRBD2	TRBJ2-3	TRBV4-1	CASSQGLAGKLDTQYF	TGCGCCAGCAGCCAGGGACTAGCGGGAAAACTTGATACGCAGTATTTT
TRBD2	TRBJ2-1	TRBV5-4	CASSPAGTSGSREQFF	TGTGCCAGCAGTCCCGCCGGGACTAGCGGGAGTAGGGAGCAGTTCTTC
TRBD2	TRBJ2-1	TRBV10-2	CASGGTSGRLINEQFF	TGCGCCAGCGGAGGGACTAGCGGGCGCCTTATCAATGAGCAGTTCTTC
.	TRBJ2-7	TRBV30	CAWSVMGREREQYF	TGTGCCTGGAGTGTAATGGGTCGGGAGCGCGAGCAGTACTTC
TRBD2	TRBJ2-7	TRBV7-9	CASSITLGERGTKQYF	TGTGCCAGCAGCATCACCCTAGGGGAGCGGGGTACTAAGCAGTACTTC
.	TRBJ2-6	TRBV28	CASRSPSGANVLTF	TGTGCCAGCAGATCCCCATCTGGGGCCAACGTCCTGACTTTC
TRBD2	TRBJ2-1	TRBV28	CASSFRGLAGVNEQFF	TGTGCCAGCAGTTTCCGGGGACTAGCGGGAGTTAATGAGCAGTTCTTC
TRBD2	TRBJ2-1	TRBV5-1	CASGTSGGGRPFF	TGCGCCAGCGGAACTAGCGGCGGGGGGCGGCCGTTCTTC
TRBD1	TRBJ2-5	TRBV7-2	CASSLGIKRGPETQYF	TGTGCCAGCAGCCTAGGGATTAAAAGGGGGCCGGAGACCCAGTACTTC
.	TRBJ2-1	TRBV19	CASSRDRLSYNEQFF	TGTGCCAGTAGTAGAGACAGACTCTCCTACAATGAGCAGTTCTTC
TRBD2	TRBJ2-3	TRBV18	CASSSTSGRAPDTQYF	TGTGCCAGCTCATCAACTAGCGGGAGGGCGCCAGATACGCAGTATTTT
TRBD2	TRBJ2-3	TRBV5-1	CASSLGLAGADTQYF	TGCGCCAGCAGCCTAGGACTAGCGGGAGCGGATACGCAGTATTTT
.	TRBJ2-1	TRBV7-6	CASSSGTGNNEQFF	TGTGCCAGCAGCTCTGGTACAGGGAACAATGAGCAGTTCTTC
TRBD2	TRBJ2-5	TRBV13	CASSTSGSGQETQYF	TGTGCCAGCAGCACAAGCGGGAGCGGGCAAGAGACCCAGTACTTC
TRBD2	TRBJ2-1	TRBV5-4	CASSLMSGRMNEQFF	TGTGCCAGCAGCTTAATGAGCGGGAGGATGAATGAGCAGTTCTTC
.	TRBJ2-1	TRBV7-9	CATLKTHPENNEQFF	TGTGCCACCTTGAAGACGCACCCGGAGAACAATGAGCAGTTCTTC
TRBD2	TRBJ2-2	TRBV9	CASSVVAGGYTGELFF	TGTGCCAGCAGCGTAGTAGCGGGGGGATACACCGGGGAGCTGTTTTTT
TRBD1	TRBJ2-7	TRBV28	CASSPTGQGRYSYEQYF	TGTGCCAGCAGTCCCACAGGACAGGGACGATACTCCTACGAGCAGTACTTC
.	TRBJ2-7	TRBV10-3	CAIRGVLSVEQYF	TGTGCCATCCGGGGAGTCCTTTCCGTGGAGCAGTACTTC
.	TRBJ1-3	TRBV6-6	CASSYSRGVYGNTIYF	TGTGCCAGCAGTTACTCGAGAGGTGTGTACGGAAACACCATATATTTT
.	TRBJ1-1	TRBV4-3	CASSQARVRNTEAFF	TGCGCCAGCAGCCAAGCGCGGGTTCGGAACACTGAAGCTTTCTTT
.	TRBJ2-2	TRBV5-1	CASSFDTGELFF	TGCGCCAGCAGCTTCGACACCGGGGAGCTGTTTTTT
.	TRBJ2-5	TRBV7-9	CASSLAPSEQYF	TGTGCCAGCAGCTTGGCCCCCTCGGAGCAGTACTTC
TRBD1	TRBJ1-2	TRBV2	CASSLGTAYGYTF	TGTGCCAGCAGCCTCGGGACAGCGTATGGCTACACCTTC
.	TRBJ2-3	TRBV6-1	CASREHGDTQYF	TGTGCCAGCAGAGAGCACGGGGATACGCAGTATTTT